This entry lists 8 T cell receptor beta chains sequenced from one sample in a study of beta chain features in type 1 diabetes. Expressed TCRB transcripts were sequenced because the isolated RNA had all been reverse transcribed beforehand. The protocol was immunoSEQ multiplex PCR, while the TCRdb copy is restricted to in-frame clones and leaves out a portion. This table holds roughly 240,000 clones, 68% found once. The sequenced sample consisted of naive CD4+ T cells from blood. The receptors here all came from a man younger than 45 in good health.

The genes are TRBV2 and TRBJ1-5, with D hard to call. The CDR3 is 15 amino acids. The germline V gene has CDR1 SNHLY and CDR2 FYNNEI. Deletions cut 0 bases from V and 4 bases from J, with 10 bases between. The CDR3 DNA reads TGTGCCAGCAGTGAAGCGGCAGCAAGGAATCAGCCCCAGCATTTT. This translates into CASSEAAARNQPQHF.

The sample holds a few counts of this clone. This chain connects TRBV30 to TRBJ2-1, with 9 bases fitting TRBD1. Germline CDR1 reads GTSNPN; CDR2 reads SVGIG (reference sequence). CDR3 size: 14 residues. After removal of 2 bases from V and 4 bases from J, the junction contained 3 bases not matched to a gene. The CDR3 spells CAWSTGQGYNEQFF. CDR3 bases: TGTGCCTGGAGTACTGGACAGGGGTACAATGAGCAGTTCTTC.

CDR3 region: CASSPKEDTQYF. The CDR3 bases are TGTGCCAGCTCACCAAAGGAAGATACGCAGTATTTT. The chain uses TRBV18 and TRBJ2-3; D not resolved. Germline V gives CDR1 KGHSH, CDR2 LQKENI. The CDR3 extends over 12 amino acids. V was shortened by 2 bases and J by 5 bases, with 5 bases between the two germline ends.

This clone was picked up a small number of times. The genes are TRBV29-1 and TRBJ2-5; either TRBD1 or TRBD2 may fit D (5 bases each). The CDR3 contains 13 residues. The ends were cut back, 4 bases at V and 5 bases at J, with 14 bases in the middle. Germline V gives CDR1 SQVTM, CDR2 ANQGSEA. CDR3 sequence: CSVGGTVLETQYF. The CDR3 DNA reads as TGCAGCGTTGGAGGGACGGTGTTGGAGACCCAGTACTTC. Variable domain in full (rest from reference TRBV29-1 and TRBJ2-5): SAVISQKPSRDICQRGTSLTIQCQVDSQVTMMFWYRQQPGQSLTLIATANQGSEATYESGFVIDKFPISRPNLTFSTLTVSNMSPEDSSIYLCSVGGTVLETQYFGPGTRLLVL.

Only a few counts were recorded for this clone. The genes are TRBV30 and TRBJ1-1; D is undetermined. The CDR3 length is 13 residues. V dropped 3 bases and J dropped 1 base, with 9 bases sitting between them. Looked up from germline, CDR1 is GTSNPN and CDR2 is SVGIG (reference sequence). The CDR3 DNA follows: TGTGCCTGGAGCGGGATACGGAACACTGAAGCTTTCTTT. Protein sequence: CAWSGIRNTEAFF.

The chain carries TRBV29-1 and TRBJ2-3, with 7 bases that match TRBD1. The CDR3 has 15 amino acids. Germline assignment: CDR1 SQVTM and CDR2 ANQGSEA. V lost 5 bases and J lost 1; bases outside the gene matches: 9. CDR3 sequence reads: CSVTPGGQGTDTQYF. The CDR3 nucleotides read TGCAGCGTTACCCCAGGAGGACAGGGCACAGATACGCAGTATTTT.

J is TRBJ2-7 and V is TRBV27, with a possible D match to TRBD1 (6 bases). Trimming removed 4 bases at V and 3 bases at J, with 10 bases between. Germline CDR1 reads MNHEY; CDR2 reads SMNVEV (reference sequence). The CDR3 has 13 residues. The CDR3 sequence: CASSWARGYEQYF. The CDR3 DNA reads as TGTGCCAGCAGTTGGGCCAGGGGCTACGAGCAGTACTTC.

In this sample, this clone turned up once. The chain employs TRBV30 and TRBJ2-1; no clear D. CDR1 and CDR2 from the germline V gene are GTSNPN and SVGIG (reference sequence). The CDR3 runs to 12 residues. V lost 0 bases and J lost 9, with 9 bases in between. The CDR3 region is CAWSVNGIEQFF. The CDR3 DNA reads as TGTGCCTGGAGTGTCAACGGCATTGAGCAGTTCTTC.